The 12 T cell receptor beta chains below all came from one sample that was sequenced in a study of blood T cell repertoires in COVID-19. The table came from immunoSEQ multiplex PCR; TCRdb's copy has only in-frame clones and leaves some out. The sample holds about 170,000 clones, roughly 83% seen once. The specimen was peripheral blood. These receptors all stem from a man aged 18 to 35 with active or convalescent COVID-19.

This clone was recorded a few times. In DNA form, the CDR3 reads TGTGCCAGCAGTTTTTTGTCTAGCGGGAAGTACGAGCAGTACTTC. It specifies CASSFLSSGKYEQYF. The chain recombines TRBV28 with TRBJ2-7, with 9 bases lining up with TRBD2. The CDR3 sequence is 15 residues long. Trimming at V came to 3 bases and at J to 4 bases, leaving 7 bases not matched to a gene. Looked up from germline, CDR1 is MDHEN and CDR2 is SYDVKM.

The chain joins TRBV6-1 to TRBJ2-5; D remains unclear. The CDR3 totals 13 residues. V lost 2 bases and J lost 1, with 5 bases in between. Germline V gene data show CDR1 as MNHNS and CDR2 as SASEGT. The CDR3 sequence: CASSELFQETQYF. The CDR3 DNA reads TGTGCCAGCAGTGAACTATTCCAAGAGACCCAGTACTTC.

The DNA for the CDR3 is TGTGCCAGCAGCCAAGACAGCGGGAGCCACGGTGAGCAGTTCTTC. Translation: CASSQDSGSHGEQFF. The rearrangement joins TRBV4-2 to TRBJ2-1; 8 nucleotides match TRBD2. Germline values: CDR1 LGHNA, CDR2 YNFKEQ. Trimming cost V 0 bases and J 9 bases; bases outside gene matches: 7. This CDR3 contains 15 residues.

This chain links TRBV6-1 with TRBJ2-5, with 10 bases that match TRBD2. From germline, CDR1 is MNHNS and CDR2 SASEGT. The CDR3 is 15 residues long. J gave up 5 bases and V 0 bases, and 3 bases lay outside the gene matches. The CDR3, as DNA: TGTGCCAGCAGTGAAGCGTCGGGACTAGCGGAGACCCAGTACTTC. This codes for CASSEASGLAETQYF.

The chain combines TRBV5-5 with TRBJ1-1, with 7 bases that match TRBD1. CDR1 is SGHKS, CDR2 YYEKEE, per germline (reference sequence). V lost 5 bases, J lost 1 base, and 5 bases stayed unmatched. This CDR3 has 14 amino acids. The CDR3 is CASRHGQENTEAFF. The CDR3 region has the DNA TGTGCCAGCAGACACGGACAGGAGAACACTGAAGCTTTCTTT.

The genes are TRBV7-2 and TRBJ2-3; tentative D call: TRBD2 (6 bases). In germline, CDR1 is SGHTA, CDR2 FQGNSA. V was pared by 5 bases and J by 4 bases, with 19 bases between. This CDR3 comprises 16 residues. The CDR3, as DNA: TGTGCCAGCAGCCGCGCCGGGACTCAAGGCTCAGATACGCAGTATTTT. Translating it yields CASSRAGTQGSDTQYF.

V gene TRBV2 combines with J gene TRBJ2-4; 10 bases are shared with TRBD2. V was pared by 6 bases and J by 15 bases, with 8 bases of the junction left unmatched. Germline V gene data show CDR1 as SNHLY and CDR2 as FYNNEI. The CDR3 has 12 residues. In DNA, the CDR3 is TGTGCCAGCAGCAGCGGGGGGGCGCAGGGGTACTTC. It specifies CASSSGGAQGYF. Full variable domain (outside the CDR3, taken from reference TRBV2 and TRBJ2-4): EPEVTQTPSHQVTQMGQEVILRCVPISNHLYFYWYRQILGQKVEFLVSFYNNEISEKSEIFDDQFSVERPDGSNFTLKIRSTKLEDSAMYFCASSSGGAQGYFGAGTRLSVL.

This chain uses TRBV9 with TRBJ2-7, with 7 bases fitting TRBD2. Germline V gene data show CDR1 as SGDLS and CDR2 as YYNGEE. The CDR3 covers 16 residues. The V gene end was trimmed by 1 base and the J gene end by 1 base; junction bases not matched to a gene: 8. CDR3 sequence reads: CASSVTGGRESYEQYF. In nucleotides, the CDR3 is TGTGCCAGCAGCGTAACCGGCGGGCGGGAGTCCTACGAGCAGTACTTC.

This clone was seen more than once but under ten times. This chain uses TRBV29-1 with TRBJ1-4; TRBD1 agrees at 8 bases. V was pared by 4 bases and J by 8 bases, with 3 bases of the junction left unmatched. Per the germline V gene, CDR1 is SQVTM and CDR2 is ANQGSEA. CDR3 length equals 12 residues. CDR3 nucleotide sequence: TGCAGCGTTGGACAGGGGAGGGAAAAACTGTTTTTT. It specifies CSVGQGREKLFF.

CDR3 loop: CASSLGGTSGQETQYF. CDR3 in DNA: TGTGCCAGCAGCTTAGGGGGGACTAGCGGGCAAGAGACCCAGTACTTC. The genes are TRBV7-2 and TRBJ2-5; 12 bases line up with TRBD2. Per the germline V gene, CDR1 is SGHTA and CDR2 is FQGNSA. The CDR3 covers 16 residues. Trimming cost V 1 base and J 2 bases; bases outside gene matches: 2.

This chain connects TRBV7-9 to TRBJ1-4; D is possibly TRBD1 (5 bases). The CDR3 length is 13 residues. Germline V CDR1 and CDR2: SEHNR, FQNEAQ (reference sequence). V was clipped by 5 bases and J by 8 bases, with 12 bases between them. The CDR3 DNA follows: TGTGCCAGCAGCCCAGCCGGGGGAGAAAAACTGTTTTTT. Translation gives CASSPAGGEKLFF. Using reference TRBV7-9 and TRBJ1-4 for the parts outside the CDR3, the full variable domain is DTGVSQNPRHKITKRGQNVTFRCDPISEHNRLYWYRQTLGQGPEFLTYFQNEAQLEKSRLLSDRFSAERPKGSFSTLEIQRTEQGDSAMYLCASSPAGGEKLFFGSGTQLSVL.

This chain uses TRBV3-1 (or the pseudogene TRBV3-2) with TRBJ2-1; 13 bases match TRBD2. The V segment lost 3 bases and the J segment 8 bases; nucleotides outside the gene matches: 10. From germline, CDR1 is LGHDT and CDR2 YNNKEL (reference sequence). The CDR3 is made up of 17 amino acids. CDR3: CASSQGSTSGRSYEQFF. The CDR3 DNA sequence: TGTGCCAGCAGCCAGGGTTCGACTAGCGGGAGGAGTTATGAGCAGTTCTTC.